This is a list of T cell receptor beta chains from one sample in a study of shared clonotypes between healthy human individuals. The repertoire was sequenced with immunoSEQ multiplex PCR; TCRdb's copy has only in-frame clones and lacks some. The table lists over a million clones, 96% of them singletons. Sequences were obtained from naive CD4+ T cells sorted from blood. The receptors stem from a man aged 25-45 years in good health. Both conserved end residues are part of each CDR3. D genes are given only for firm matches. Size is omitted from some rows. Given values are once, few, many or a class for expanded clones.

j_gene,d_gene,v_gene,abundance,CDR3aa
TRBJ2-7,NA,TRBV28,NA,CASRGDGYEQYF
TRBJ2-6,NA,TRBV7-3,once,CASSPLLGANVLTF
TRBJ1-1,NA,TRBV28,NA,CASSFPGRAVEAFF
TRBJ1-5,NA,TRBV6-4,few,CASSETVSDQPQHF
TRBJ2-1,NA,TRBV19,NA,CASTPLGLATDNEQFF
TRBJ2-3,NA,TRBV7-2,once,CASSLGGSYTDTQYF
TRBJ1-1,NA,TRBV7-9,NA,CASSFSQQGVAEAFF
TRBJ1-4,TRBD1,TRBV5-4,NA,CASSLSRGRSEKLFF
TRBJ2-3,NA,TRBV27,once,CASSPRIRGHTQYF
TRBJ2-7,TRBD2,TRBV6-5,NA,CASSSGRRYEQYF
TRBJ1-1,NA,TRBV7-9,NA,CASSFTVNTEAFF
TRBJ2-5,TRBD1,TRBV11-2,NA,CASSPAQGARETQYF
TRBJ2-2,NA,TRBV7-5,NA,CARSCETGELFF
TRBJ2-1,TRBD2,TRBV9,NA,CASSALAGGWYNEQFF
TRBJ2-5,NA,TRBV9,once,CASSVALDRQETQYF
TRBJ1-5,NA,TRBV6-5,once,CASSYVPGDQPQHF
TRBJ2-3,TRBD1,TRBV30,NA,CAWSVQGSTDTQYF
TRBJ2-7,NA,TRBV25-1,NA,CASSDRVREFPDEQYF
TRBJ2-3,NA,TRBV30,NA,CAWSTPALRQDTQYF
TRBJ2-3,TRBD1,TRBV28,NA,CASSPRDRGPDTQYF
TRBJ1-3,NA,TRBV2,NA,CASSENSVSGNTIYF
TRBJ2-7,NA,TRBV7-9,NA,CASSSTGPRPYEQYF
TRBJ2-1,TRBD2,TRBV30,NA,CAWSALAAHNEQFF
TRBJ2-3,NA,TRBV5-5,NA,CASSLGPRGADTQYF